These 24 T cell receptor beta chains originate from one sample sequenced in a study of blood T cell repertoires in COVID-19. The protocol was immunoSEQ multiplex PCR, while the TCRdb copy is restricted to in-frame clones and leaves out a portion. The sample has approximately 170,000 clones; around 86% are singletons. Specimen: peripheral blood. The receptors come from a man aged 70 or older who had recovered from COVID-19.

The CDR3 is CSVAPGQGARYEQYF. CDR3 in DNA: TGCAGCGTCGCACCGGGACAGGGGGCCAGGTACGAGCAGTACTTC. The chain uses TRBV29-1 and TRBJ2-7, with 12 positions matching TRBD1. J lost 4 bases, V lost 6 bases, and 10 bases had no gene match. The germline V gene has CDR1 SQVTM and CDR2 ANQGSEA. CDR3 size: 15 residues.

This clone was counted once. V usage is TRBV5-6 and J usage is TRBJ1-6, with 7 bases aligning to TRBD1. CDR1 and CDR2 (germline): SGHDT, YYEEEE. The CDR3 runs 16 residues. V shed 7 bases, J shed 7 bases, and the junction held 14 bases outside the gene matches. CDR3 protein: CASSPPGARGNSPLHF. The CDR3 DNA reads TGTGCCAGCTCGCCTCCGGGGGCCAGGGGGAATTCACCCCTCCACTTT.

The chain joins TRBV21-1 to TRBJ2-7; TRBD2 is taken as the D call from the table, unchecked against the DNA. TRBV21-1 is classified as a pseudogene. CDR3 size: 16 residues. CDR3 sequence: CASSPASGRAPYEQYF. Here the CDR3 DNA reads TGTGCCAGCAGCCCAGCTAGCGGGAGGGCCCCCTACGAGCAGTACTTC.

The table lists this clone with a count of one. The chain employs TRBV13 and TRBJ1-2, with 7 bases aligning to TRBD1. The CDR3 loop spans 15 amino acids. The germline V gene has CDR1 PRHDT and CDR2 FYEKMQ (reference sequence). The V segment lost 4 bases and the J segment 4 bases; nucleotides outside the gene matches: 9. The CDR3 DNA reads as TGTGCCAGCAGCTCCCGCCCCGACAGGGCCTATGGCTACACCTTC. Protein product: CASSSRPDRAYGYTF.

This chain uses TRBV19 with TRBJ2-2; TRBD2 aligns across 9 bases. The CDR3 is made up of 15 amino acids. Germline lookup yields CDR1 LNHDA and CDR2 SQIVND (reference sequence). J was trimmed by 2 bases and V by 5 bases; bases with no gene match: 3. The CDR3 bases are TGTGCCAGTAGTCGGACTAGCGATAACACCGGGGAGCTGTTTTTT. Translation: CASSRTSDNTGELFF.

The chain uses TRBV19 and TRBJ2-1; D is possibly TRBD2 (5 bases). The CDR3 sequence is 16 residues long. V lost 2 bases to trimming and J lost 3 bases, with 14 bases between them. Germline V CDR1 and CDR2: LNHDA, SQIVND (reference sequence). The CDR3 sequence is CASSIYHAGNYNEQFF. As DNA, the CDR3 is TGTGCCAGTAGTATATACCACGCCGGGAACTACAATGAGCAGTTCTTC.

The chain joins TRBV27 to TRBJ2-7; TRBD2 matches at 9 bases. This CDR3 region has 16 residues. Germline V gene lookup returns CDR1 MNHEY and CDR2 SMNVEV (reference sequence). V gave up 6 bases and J gave up 4 bases; unmatched junction bases: 13. DNA of the CDR3: TGTGCCAGCAGCCGCAGACTAGCGGAAAACCTATACGAGCAGTACTTC. Translation: CASSRRLAENLYEQYF.

The rearrangement uses TRBV30 and TRBJ2-7, with D tentatively TRBD2 (6 bases). The length of the CDR3 is 14 residues. Trimming stripped 5 bases from V and 6 bases from J, with 20 bases between. Looked up from germline, CDR1 is GTSNPN and CDR2 is SVGIG (reference sequence). CDR3 region: CAWAPRGRSAEQYF. CDR3 coding DNA: TGTGCCTGGGCCCCCCGGGGGAGATCCGCCGAGCAGTACTTC.

The rearrangement uses TRBV10-3 and TRBJ2-5; tentatively, D is TRBD1 (6 bases). V was pared by 8 bases and J by 0 bases, with 13 bases between. Germline values: CDR1 ENHRY, CDR2 SYGVKD. CDR3 length equals 14 residues. CDR3 sequence (DNA): TGTGCCATCTGCTGCCGGGACAACCAAGAGACCCAGTACTTC. As protein: CAICCRDNQETQYF.

V usage is TRBV18 and J usage is TRBJ2-2; no clear D gene. This CDR3 has 14 amino acids. The germline V and J ends were trimmed by 5 bases and 1 base, with 8 bases remaining between them. Germline CDR1 reads KGHSH; CDR2 reads LQKENI. CDR3 loop: CASSTEENTGELFF. The CDR3 DNA is TGTGCCAGCTCAACAGAAGAGAACACCGGGGAGCTGTTTTTT.

The V gene is TRBV3-1 (or the pseudogene TRBV3-2), the J gene TRBJ1-3; D remains ambiguous. This CDR3 is built from 16 residues. Trimming cost V 4 bases and J 0 bases, with 13 bases left between them. Germline V gene lookup returns CDR1 LGHDT and CDR2 YNNKEL (reference sequence). CDR3: CASSRKGDYSGNTIYF. In nucleotides, the CDR3 is TGTGCCAGCAGCCGGAAAGGAGACTACTCTGGAAACACCATATATTTT.

The genes are TRBV19 and TRBJ2-5; 8 bases match TRBD2. With V trimmed by 4 bases and J by 4 bases, 5 bases remained unmatched. Per germline, CDR1 LNHDA and CDR2 SQIVND (reference sequence). The CDR3 totals 14 residues. The CDR3 loop reads CASSSGRTGETQYF. The CDR3 coding sequence is TGTGCCAGTAGTAGCGGGAGGACGGGAGAGACCCAGTACTTC.

The sample holds a few counts of this clone. V is TRBV19 and J is TRBJ1-2; 7 bases line up with TRBD1. The CDR3 loop spans 17 amino acids. Germline CDR1 reads LNHDA; CDR2 reads SQIVND (reference sequence). With 3 bases clipped from V and 2 bases from J, the junction kept 12 bases outside the gene matches. CDR3 nucleotide sequence: TGTGCCAGTAGTATTCGACTACAGGGGACCACGAACTATGGCTACACCTTC. Translated, it gives CASSIRLQGTTNYGYTF.

This chain uses TRBV19 with TRBJ2-3; D may be TRBD2 (5 bases). The CDR3 loop spans 12 amino acids. Germline CDR1 LNHDA, CDR2 SQIVND (reference sequence). V was cut by 5 bases and J by 4 bases, with 7 bases left in between. The CDR3 reads CASSLASDTQYF. CDR3 bases: TGTGCCAGTAGTCTAGCTTCAGATACGCAGTATTTT.

V and J are TRBV19 and TRBJ2-3, with unresolved D. Germline V gene sequence: CDR1 LNHDA, CDR2 SQIVND (reference sequence). V lost 1 base and J 1 base, leaving 9 bases between the germline ends. The CDR3 runs 15 residues. CDR3 in DNA: TGTGCCAGTAGTATAGTGGCTAGTCGCACAGATACGCAGTATTTT. Translating it yields CASSIVASRTDTQYF.

The chain couples TRBV5-1 to TRBJ1-4; 9 nucleotides line up with TRBD1. Germline V lookup: CDR1 SGHRS, CDR2 YFSETQ. V lost 4 bases, J lost 0 bases, and 7 bases stayed unmatched. The CDR3 spans 17 residues. The CDR3 reads CASSPGQGGATNEKLFF. CDR3 nucleotide sequence: TGCGCCAGCAGCCCGGGACAGGGAGGTGCAACTAATGAAAAACTGTTTTTT.

The chain joins TRBV5-8 to TRBJ1-6; D not resolved. CDR1 is SGHTS, CDR2 YDEGEE, per germline. The ends were cut back, 1 base at V and 0 bases at J, with 14 bases in the middle. This CDR3 contains 18 residues. CDR3 DNA sequence: TGTGCCAGCAGCTTGATAGCAGCGAGTAGCTCCTATAATTCACCCCTCCACTTT. Its protein is CASSLIAASSSYNSPLHF.

The J gene is TRBJ2-7, the V gene TRBV6-5; the D is unclear. This CDR3 is 12 amino acids long. Germline CDR1 reads MNHEY; CDR2 reads SVGAGI. Trimming removed 5 bases from V and 3 bases from J, with 8 bases in between. Here the CDR3 DNA reads TGTGCCAGCAGTAACGAACTCTACGAGCAGTACTTC. Its translation: CASSNELYEQYF.

V and J are TRBV4-2 and TRBJ2-5, with D tentatively TRBD1 (6 bases). Germline V gene sequence: CDR1 LGHNA, CDR2 YNFKEQ. The CDR3 consists of 16 residues. V gave up 3 bases and J gave up 5 bases, with 19 bases separating them. The CDR3 DNA reads as TGTGCCAGCAGCCATGGACAGCCCTCCGGTTTGGAGACCCAGTACTTC. This gives the protein CASSHGQPSGLETQYF.

The chain combines TRBV7-2 with TRBJ2-2; 11 bases map to TRBD2. There are 15 residues in the CDR3. Germline V lookup: CDR1 SGHTA, CDR2 FQGNSA. The J segment lost 4 bases and the V segment lost 5 bases, leaving 3 bases of the junction unmatched. The CDR3 region is CASSPGTSGTGELFF. In DNA, the CDR3 is TGTGCCAGCAGCCCGGGGACTAGCGGCACCGGGGAGCTGTTTTTT.

The gene calls are TRBV25-1 and TRBJ2-7; D uncertain. V was pared by 0 bases and J by 6 bases, with 6 bases between. CDR3 length: 12 amino acids. Per germline, CDR1 MGHDK and CDR2 SYGVNS. The chain's CDR3 is CASSEYESEQYF. For the CDR3, the DNA is TGTGCCAGCAGTGAATATGAGTCCGAGCAGTACTTC.

The chain has TRBV29-1 and TRBJ2-3; D gene ambiguous. Germline assignment: CDR1 SQVTM and CDR2 ANQGSEA. Trimming removed 6 bases from V and 0 bases from J, with 7 bases in between. CDR3 length equals 12 residues. CDR3 in DNA: TGCAGCGTCACGGAGAGCACAGATACGCAGTATTTT. Its protein product is CSVTESTDTQYF.

The chain couples TRBV2 to TRBJ1-1; maybe TRBD1 (5 bases). The germline V gene encodes CDR1 SNHLY and CDR2 FYNNEI. V was trimmed by 6 bases and J by 1 base, leaving 12 bases between them. CDR3 length: 14 amino acids. In nucleotides, the CDR3 is TGTGCCAGCAGGTCCTTGGGGGGGAACACTGAAGCTTTCTTT. It specifies CASRSLGGNTEAFF.

J is TRBJ2-2 and V is TRBV9; D might be TRBD1 (5 bases). The V end lost 4 bases, the J end lost 0 bases, and 10 bases lay between the germline ends. This CDR3 comprises 15 residues. Germline CDR1 and CDR2: SGDLS and YYNGEE. CDR3 residues: CASSRQTANTGELFF. Written as DNA, the CDR3 is TGTGCCAGCAGCCGACAGACAGCGAACACCGGGGAGCTGTTTTTT.